The 27 T cell receptor beta chains in this list originate from one sample, sequenced in a study of blood T cell repertoires in COVID-19 (TCRdb year 2020). The library was produced with the immunoSEQ multiplex PCR assay. The immuneACCESS repertoire file appears here via TCRdb, limited to in-frame rearrangements. These files lack a portion of the clones; in checked studies, under half of the deficit traces to unresolved V genes, and the cause of the others is not known. The sample yields roughly 280,000 clones; around 87% were counted once. The ten largest account for around 3.6% of the sample. The specimen was peripheral blood. These receptors were obtained from a man younger than 30 with active or convalescent COVID-19.

This clone appeared once. V and J are TRBV5-1 and TRBJ1-1; TRBD1 matches 7 bases. V gave up 3 bases and J gave up 4 bases; unmatched junction bases: 9. The germline gives CDR1 SGHRS, CDR2 YFSETQ. The CDR3 covers 15 residues. The CDR3 DNA is TGCGCCAGCAGCTGGGAACAGGGGCGTACCACTGAAGCTTTCTTT. It codes for CASSWEQGRTTEAFF.

The rearrangement joins TRBV29-1 to TRBJ2-1; no firm D call. V was trimmed by 4 bases and J by 3 bases, leaving 4 bases between them. This CDR3 region has 11 residues. Germline V gene lookup returns CDR1 SQVTM and CDR2 ANQGSEA. As DNA, the CDR3 is TGCAGCGTTGCGAGCTACAATGAGCAGTTCTTC. Encoded protein: CSVASYNEQFF.

This sequence joins TRBV7-2 and TRBJ2-7, with D perhaps matching TRBD1 (5 bases). V lost 1 base to trimming and J lost 6 bases, with 7 bases between them. The CDR3 contains 12 residues. CDR1 SGHTA and CDR2 FQGNSA come from the germline V gene. Here the CDR3 DNA reads TGTGCCAGCAGCTTAGTCAGGGTCGAGCAGTACTTC. It translates to CASSLVRVEQYF.

This chain joins TRBV5-6 and TRBJ2-4; a weak D match, TRBD2 (5 bases). Trimming cost V 3 bases and J 1 base, with 14 bases left between them. The CDR3 length is 16 residues. CDR1 SGHDT and CDR2 YYEEEE come from the germline V gene. CDR3 loop: CASSSAGVSAKNIQYF. CDR3 DNA: TGTGCCAGCAGCTCTGCCGGGGTATCGGCCAAAAACATTCAGTACTTC.

The J gene is TRBJ1-1, the V gene TRBV23-1, with D maybe TRBD1 (6 bases). TRBV23-1 is labeled an ORF, and its function is uncertain. V lost 7 bases to trimming and J lost 1 base, with 13 bases between them. CDR3 size: 14 residues. CDR3 in amino acids: CASTTGTANTEAFF. The DNA for the CDR3 is TGCGCCAGCACCACAGGGACGGCGAACACTGAAGCTTTCTTT.

CDR3 nucleotide sequence: TGTGCCAGCGGGGGGACTAGCGGGAGAACAGATACGCAGTATTTT. Protein sequence: CASGGTSGRTDTQYF. J is TRBJ2-3 and V is TRBV9; TRBD2 matches at 14 bases. This CDR3 contains 15 residues. CDR1 and CDR2 (germline): SGDLS, YYNGEE. J lost 3 bases, V lost 7 bases, and 4 bases had no gene match.

The chain joins TRBV27 to TRBJ2-2; 11 bases fit TRBD2. The CDR3 length is 18 residues. Germline V gives CDR1 MNHEY, CDR2 SMNVEV (reference sequence). J lost 3 bases, V lost 4 bases, and 10 bases had no gene match. The CDR3 is CASSSYDSGRGYTGELFF. The CDR3 DNA reads TGTGCCAGCAGTTCTTATGATAGCGGGAGGGGCTACACCGGGGAGCTGTTTTTT.

V gene TRBV2 combines with J gene TRBJ2-7; 7 positions agree with TRBD1. Per the germline V gene, CDR1 is SNHLY and CDR2 is FYNNEI. The ends lost 7 bases at V and 6 bases at J; junction bases unmatched: 12. This CDR3 spans 14 amino acids. CDR3 DNA sequence: TGTGCCAGCAAGGGCAGACAGGGCGGCCTCGAGCAGTACTTC. Translated, it gives CASKGRQGGLEQYF.

The chain couples TRBV4-1 to TRBJ1-5, with D tentatively TRBD1 (6 bases). The germline V gene encodes CDR1 MGHRA and CDR2 YSYEKL. V lost 1 base to trimming and J lost 7 bases, with 11 bases between them. The CDR3 runs to 14 residues. The CDR3 DNA reads TGCGCCAGCAGCCAAGCCACAGGGACCCAGCCCCAGCATTTT. Encoded protein: CASSQATGTQPQHF.

The V call is TRBV5-8, the J call TRBJ2-7, with 8 bases matching TRBD2. After removal of 6 bases from V and 3 bases from J, the junction contained 20 bases not matched to a gene. The germline gives CDR1 SGHTS, CDR2 YDEGEE. The CDR3 is 18 amino acids. The CDR3 DNA reads as TGTGCCAGCATCACCGTGGGTGTTAGCGGGGCCGGAATCTACGAGCAGTACTTC. Translating gives CASITVGVSGAGIYEQYF. The whole variable domain, remainder taken from reference TRBV5-8 and TRBJ2-7, is EAGVTQSPTHLIKTRGQQATLRCSPISGHTSVYWYQQALGLGLQFLLWYDEGEERNRGNFPPRFSGRQFPNYSSELNVNALELEDSALYLCASITVGVSGAGIYEQYFGPGTRLTVT.

This clone has more than one count but fewer than ten. The chain links TRBV14 to TRBJ2-1; 8 bases align to TRBD2. With 4 bases clipped from V and 5 bases from J, the junction kept 13 bases outside the gene matches. Per germline, CDR1 SGHDN and CDR2 FVKESK. This CDR3 is 17 amino acids long. In nucleotides, the CDR3 is TGTGCCAGCAGCCGTAGGAAATTGAAGCGGGAGAACAATGAGCAGTTCTTC. This encodes CASSRRKLKRENNEQFF.

The J gene is TRBJ1-5, the V gene TRBV19; the D is unclear. Looked up from germline, CDR1 is LNHDA and CDR2 is SQIVND (reference sequence). The CDR3 totals 15 residues. Trimming stripped 7 bases from V and 1 base from J, with 14 bases between. CDR3 protein: CASNVGGQSNQPQHF. The CDR3 coding sequence is TGTGCCAGTAACGTCGGCGGGCAGAGCAATCAGCCCCAGCATTTT.

The chain couples TRBV19 to TRBJ2-7, with D perhaps TRBD2 (5 bases). CDR1 and CDR2 (germline): LNHDA, SQIVND (reference sequence). The CDR3 extends over 15 amino acids. Trimming pared 2 bases from V and 0 bases from J, leaving 11 bases between. DNA of the CDR3: TGTGCCAGTAGTATATACGGGGTCGGCTCCTACGAGCAGTACTTC. Amino acids: CASSIYGVGSYEQYF.

This clone came up once. This chain links TRBV28 with TRBJ1-1, with 8 bases fitting TRBD1. The CDR3 consists of 13 residues. CDR1 is MDHEN and CDR2 is SYDVKM in the germline V gene. Trimming at V came to 5 bases and at J to 3 bases, leaving 2 bases not matched to a gene. Here the CDR3 reads CASSQGAYTEAFF. Here the CDR3 DNA reads TGTGCCAGCAGTCAGGGGGCCTACACTGAAGCTTTCTTT.

J is TRBJ2-7 and V is TRBV19; 7 bases map to TRBD1. The CDR3 loop spans 14 amino acids. Germline lookup yields CDR1 LNHDA and CDR2 SQIVND (reference sequence). V was pared by 5 bases and J by 2 bases, with 6 bases of the junction left unmatched. CDR3 nucleotide sequence: TGTGCCAGTAGTGGGGCAGGGGGTCCCTACGAGCAGTACTTC. This translates into CASSGAGGPYEQYF.

V gene TRBV6-5 combines with J gene TRBJ1-1, with TRBD1 matching over 7 bases. CDR3 length: 15 residues. Germline loops: CDR1 MNHEY, CDR2 SVGAGI. The trim removed 2 bases at V and 0 bases at J, leaving 3 bases unmatched. The CDR3 region is CASSYGQGVNTEAFF. The CDR3 bases are TGTGCCAGCAGTTACGGGCAGGGGGTGAACACTGAAGCTTTCTTT.

In this sample, this clone turned up once. The rearrangement joins TRBV3-1 (or the pseudogene TRBV3-2) to TRBJ1-2, with 7 bases identical to TRBD1. CDR1 is LGHDT and CDR2 is YNNKEL in the germline V gene (reference sequence). This CDR3 comprises 14 residues. V shed 5 bases, J shed 3 bases, and the junction held 6 bases outside the gene matches. The CDR3 DNA is TGTGCCAGCAGCAGACAGGGATTTGACTATGGCTACACCTTC. It yields the protein CASSRQGFDYGYTF.

The rearrangement uses TRBV11-2 and TRBJ1-1; D not certain. This CDR3 is built from 13 residues. Trimming removed 0 bases from V and 10 bases from J, with 12 bases in between. Germline assignment: CDR1 SGHAT and CDR2 FQNNGV. The CDR3 loop is CASSLDLRGSAFF. The CDR3 DNA sequence: TGTGCCAGCAGCTTAGATCTTCGGGGTTCAGCTTTCTTT.

The chain joins TRBV9 to TRBJ2-3; 7 positions match TRBD2. The CDR3 totals 18 residues. V gave up 0 bases and J gave up 1 base; unmatched junction bases: 11. CDR1 and CDR2 from the germline V gene are SGDLS and YYNGEE. This CDR3 reads CASSVAGGLQVGTDTQYF. The CDR3 region has the DNA TGTGCCAGCAGCGTAGCGGGGGGACTCCAGGTGGGCACAGATACGCAGTATTTT.

This chain links TRBV4-1 with TRBJ2-2; 12 bases map to TRBD2. The trim removed 2 bases at V and 3 bases at J, leaving 4 bases unmatched. This CDR3 is 17 amino acids long. Germline V gene data show CDR1 as MGHRA and CDR2 as YSYEKL. The CDR3 loop reads CASSQRTSGDYTGELFF. CDR3 in DNA: TGCGCCAGCAGCCAACGGACTAGCGGGGATTACACCGGGGAGCTGTTTTTT.

The rearrangement joins TRBV7-8 to TRBJ2-7; 7 bases line up with TRBD1. This CDR3 region has 13 residues. V was pared by 5 bases and J by 5 bases, with 6 bases of the junction left unmatched. CDR1 and CDR2 from the germline V gene are SGHVS and FQNEAQ. Written as DNA, the CDR3 is TGTGCCAGCAGCCCGACAGGGAACAACGAGCAGTACTTC. Encoded protein: CASSPTGNNEQYF.

The gene calls are TRBV7-3 and TRBJ2-2; 7 nucleotides agree with TRBD1. Germline-derived CDR1 and CDR2 are SGHTA and FQGTGA. The V gene end was trimmed by 4 bases and the J gene end by 6 bases; junction bases not matched to a gene: 5. The CDR3 is made up of 14 amino acids. The DNA for the CDR3 is TGTGCCAGCAGCTCCCCTACAGGGGCCGGGGAGCTGTTTTTT. Its protein is CASSSPTGAGELFF.

The chain has TRBV28 and TRBJ1-6, with TRBD1 matching 12 bases. Trimming at V came to 5 bases and at J to 8 bases, leaving 4 bases not matched to a gene. The CDR3 loop spans 15 amino acids. The V gene's germline CDR1 is MDHEN and CDR2 SYDVKM. CDR3 amino acids: CASSPGDRGHSPLHF. CDR3 in DNA: TGTGCCAGCAGTCCCGGGGACAGGGGGCATTCACCCCTCCACTTT.

The chain combines TRBV30 with TRBJ1-3; the match to TRBD1 covers 8 bases. The trim removed 5 bases at V and 3 bases at J, leaving 0 bases unmatched. CDR3 length: 12 residues. Germline values: CDR1 GTSNPN, CDR2 SVGIG (reference sequence). The CDR3 protein is CAWGQGGNTIYF. The DNA for the CDR3 is TGTGCCTGGGGACAGGGTGGAAACACCATATATTTT.

Only one count was recorded for this clone. This chain joins TRBV7-6 and TRBJ2-7; TRBD2 might be the D (6 bases). V lost 0 bases to trimming and J lost 6 bases, with 15 bases between them. The CDR3 is 15 amino acids. Germline V lookup: CDR1 SGHVS, CDR2 FNYEAQ. CDR3 residues: CASSLAPGGGSEQYF. The CDR3 DNA reads as TGTGCCAGCAGCTTAGCCCCGGGCGGAGGGTCCGAGCAGTACTTC.

This chain links TRBV30 with TRBJ1-5; tentatively, D is TRBD1 (5 bases). CDR1 is GTSNPN and CDR2 is SVGIG in the germline V gene (reference sequence). V was clipped by 0 bases and J by 9 bases, with 12 bases between them. The CDR3 contains 13 residues. In DNA, the CDR3 is TGTGCCTGGAGTGTACAGGAGCGATGGCCCCAGCATTTT. Translation: CAWSVQERWPQHF.

The chain uses TRBV30 and TRBJ1-1; D is possibly TRBD1 (5 bases). CDR1 GTSNPN and CDR2 SVGIG come from the germline V gene (reference sequence). Trimming took 0 bases from V and 6 from J, leaving 11 bases between them. The CDR3 is made up of 13 amino acids. CDR3 in DNA: TGTGCCTGGAGTGTAGGGGTGGTGGCTGAAGCTTTCTTT. Encoded protein: CAWSVGVVAEAFF.